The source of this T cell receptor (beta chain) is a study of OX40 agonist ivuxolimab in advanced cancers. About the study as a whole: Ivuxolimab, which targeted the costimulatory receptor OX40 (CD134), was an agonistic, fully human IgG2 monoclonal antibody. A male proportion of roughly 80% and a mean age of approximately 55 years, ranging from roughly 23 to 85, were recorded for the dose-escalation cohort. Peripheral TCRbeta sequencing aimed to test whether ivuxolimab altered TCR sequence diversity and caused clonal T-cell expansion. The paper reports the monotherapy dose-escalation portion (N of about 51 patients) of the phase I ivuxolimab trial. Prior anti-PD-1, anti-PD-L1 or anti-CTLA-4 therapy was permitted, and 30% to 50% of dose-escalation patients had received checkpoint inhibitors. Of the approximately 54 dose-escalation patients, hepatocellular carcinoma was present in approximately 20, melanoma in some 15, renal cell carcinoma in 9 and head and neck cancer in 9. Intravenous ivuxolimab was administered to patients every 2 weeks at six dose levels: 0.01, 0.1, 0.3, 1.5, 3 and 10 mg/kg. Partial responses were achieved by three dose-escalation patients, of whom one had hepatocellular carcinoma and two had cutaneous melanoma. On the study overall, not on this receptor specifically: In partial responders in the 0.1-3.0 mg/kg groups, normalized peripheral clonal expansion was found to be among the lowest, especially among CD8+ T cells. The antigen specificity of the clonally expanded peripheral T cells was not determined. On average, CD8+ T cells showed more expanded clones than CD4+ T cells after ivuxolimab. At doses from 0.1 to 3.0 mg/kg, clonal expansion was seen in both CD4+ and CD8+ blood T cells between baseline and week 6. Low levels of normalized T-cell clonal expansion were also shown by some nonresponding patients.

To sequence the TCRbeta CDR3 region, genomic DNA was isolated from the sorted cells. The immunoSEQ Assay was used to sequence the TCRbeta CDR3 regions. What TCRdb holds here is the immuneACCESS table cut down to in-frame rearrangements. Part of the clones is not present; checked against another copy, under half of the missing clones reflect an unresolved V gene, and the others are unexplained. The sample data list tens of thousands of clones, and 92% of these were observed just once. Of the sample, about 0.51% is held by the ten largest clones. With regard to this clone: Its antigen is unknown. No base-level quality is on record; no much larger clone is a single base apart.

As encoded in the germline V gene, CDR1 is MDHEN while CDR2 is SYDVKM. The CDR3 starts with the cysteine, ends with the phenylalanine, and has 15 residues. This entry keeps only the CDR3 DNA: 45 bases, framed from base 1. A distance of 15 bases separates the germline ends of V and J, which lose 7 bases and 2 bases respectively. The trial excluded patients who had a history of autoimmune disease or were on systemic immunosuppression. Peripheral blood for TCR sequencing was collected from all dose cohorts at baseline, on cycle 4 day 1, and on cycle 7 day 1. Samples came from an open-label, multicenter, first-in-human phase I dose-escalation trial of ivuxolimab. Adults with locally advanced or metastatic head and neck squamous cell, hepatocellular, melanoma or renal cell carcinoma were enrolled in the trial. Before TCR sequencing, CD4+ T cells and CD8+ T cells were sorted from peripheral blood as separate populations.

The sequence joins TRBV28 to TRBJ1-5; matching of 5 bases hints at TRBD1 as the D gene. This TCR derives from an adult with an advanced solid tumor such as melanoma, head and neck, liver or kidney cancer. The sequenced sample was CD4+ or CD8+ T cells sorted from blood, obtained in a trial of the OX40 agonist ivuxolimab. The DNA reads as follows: TGTGCCAGCACCTTAAGTGGGGGTCGCAATCAGCCCCAGCATTTT. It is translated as CASTLSGGRNQPQHF.